This T cell receptor beta chain was obtained from a study of blood T cell repertoires in COVID-19 (TCRdb year 2020). Regarding the research as a whole: Samples from collaborators originated in the United States, Italy and Spain and spanned both the acute and convalescent phases of COVID-19. Sample metadata almost always included a de-identified subject ID, COVID-19 status, age in years and sex. The repertoires were released in a freely available public database intended as a resource for research on the immune response to SARS-CoV-2. The dataset comprised deeply sampled blood TCRbeta repertoires from subjects exposed to, actively infected with, or recovered from COVID-19. Where available, HLA class I and class II types were obtained from metadata supplied by the sample provider rather than from assay-based typing. Samples were obtained from the ongoing ImmuneRACE study (first 160 participants) and from about 1,300 subjects provided by 6 global collaborators. The prospective study material was composed of cDNA or gDNA derived from T cells, B-cell-depleted T cells, or PBMCs.

As for this clone: Its antigen has not been determined. Base qualities are missing; no much larger clone stands one base away.

The CDR3 goes from the cysteine to the phenylalanine over 13 residues. The only DNA kept is the CDR3, 39 bases in frame from the first base. From a lookup of the germline V gene, CDR1 and CDR2 are SGHRS and YFSETQ. V is clipped by 7 bases and J by 1 base, and the sequence between their germline boundaries is 11 bases long. TCRbeta CDR3 regions were amplified from genomic DNA by means of the immunoSEQ Assay, a bias-controlled multiplex PCR. The authors' pipeline ran thus. Within the assay, amplification of reference gene primers was used to estimate how many nucleated cells each sample contained. To quantify the absolute abundance of each unique TCRbeta CDR3 rearrangement, sequence reads were collapsed and filtered. For each sample, productive Simpson clonality was calculated as the square root of Simpson's diversity index across productive rearrangements. TCRdb holds this immuneACCESS table with in-frame rearrangements only. Some clones are missing; in checked studies, unresolved V genes explain under half, and the rest has no known cause. V, J and clone size are taken as reported in that table, and D and trimming were inferred from the DNA itself. The sample includes 180,000 or so clones, with roughly 85% observed a single time. The ten largest make up 8.2% of the sample.

The research as a whole found: How much clinical and demographic metadata was included differed by source and by participant, and the metadata was provided uncurated.

Collaborating institutions collected whole blood in K2EDTA tubes following their own protocols. For TCRbeta analysis, collaborators shipped samples in one of three forms: frozen whole blood, isolated PBMCs, or DNA extracted from either of those sample types. Sequencing was carried out using peripheral blood. The rearrangement combines TRBV5-1 with TRBJ2-5; perhaps TRBD1 is the D gene, with 5 bases matching. The TCR originated in a woman aged 55 to 70 with acute or convalescent COVID-19. The DNA reads TGCGCCAGCGGCCGACAGATCCAAGAGACCCAGTACTTC. Translated, it gives CASGRQIQETQYF.